In this sample, the clone carrying this T cell receptor beta chain turned up many times. The library put unique molecular identifiers onto individual cDNA molecules. TCRdb reanalysed the RACE reads using MiXCR and keeps one entry per CDR3 protein. The table lists under 400,000 distinct CDR3 sequences, roughly 5% of them singletons. The time point here: pre-sensitization, week 0. Described treatment: therapeutic diphenylcyclopropenone sensitization with weekly scalp DPC. These data originate in a study of human T cells and chemical hapten exposure. Study details: The study patch tested 0.01% DPC on the upper back and read results at 6 days. Small volume differences among pooled libraries mainly caused per-sample TCR yield variation.

The receptor was isolated from a woman aged 50 to 65 with alopecia areata. Some clones in this sample may be carry-over from other donors' samples. Material: whole blood, obtained in connection with sensitization to the hapten diphenylcyclopropenone (DPC).

The CDR3 reads CASSQDIIDRSTYEQYF. The CDR3 nucleotides read TGCGCCAGCAGCCAAGATATAATCGACAGGTCAACCTACGAGCAGTACTTC. This chain joins TRBV4-3 and TRBJ2-7; weak D call: TRBD1 (6 bases). CDR3 size: 17 residues. The germline V and J ends were trimmed by 0 bases and 2 bases, with 17 bases remaining between them. Germline assignment: CDR1 LGHNA and CDR2 YSLEER.